This T cell receptor (beta chain) came from a study of cytomegalovirus exposure and HLA in healthy donors. The PCR was carried out with 60 Vbeta primers and 13 Jbeta primers. Measured with immunoSEQ multiplex PCR; TCRdb has only the in-frame clones, and not every one. Of around 110,000 clones in the sample, approximately 73% were seen once. The CDR3 totals 16 residues. Germline assignment: CDR1 MDHEN and CDR2 SYDVKM. V was pared by 2 bases and J by 4 bases, with 15 bases between. The TCR originated in a man aged 25 to 40 in good health and CMV-seronegative. The chain recombines TRBV28 with TRBJ1-3; D is perhaps TRBD1 (6 bases). Sequenced: PBMCs. CDR3 in DNA: TGTGCCAGCAGTTTAGTCGGACCTCAGGGGGGAAACACCATATATTTT. It codes for CASSLVGPQGGNTIYF. The whole variable domain, filled in from reference TRBV28 and TRBJ1-3, reads DVKVTQSSRYLVKRTGEKVFLECVQDMDHENMFWYRQDPGLGLRLIYFSYDVKMKEKGDIPEGYSVSREKKERFSLILESASTNQTSMYLCASSLVGPQGGNTIYFGEGSWLTVV.